Sequencing of this T cell receptor beta chain was carried out in a study of post-analysis software for immune sequencing data. Study overall: The disease courses covered relapsing-remitting, secondary progressive and progressive-relapsing multiple sclerosis.

The CDR3 is made up of 15 amino acids. The V and J ends lost 0 bases and 6 bases, in that order; junction bases with no gene match: 4. Germline V lookup: CDR1 SGHAT, CDR2 FQNNGV. Unique molecular identifiers were built into the TCR beta cDNA libraries. It was from about 0.94 to 9.7 million T cells that approximately 500,000 cDNA molecules came. TCRdb fed the PCR reads into MiXCR, producing one record per CDR3 protein. The table shows about 150,000 distinct CDR3 sequences, with 25% to 35% occurring only once. Notes on this clonotype: Its specificity is unknown.

General study results and limits: About 5 TRBV segments appeared more often in patients than in controls, and TRBV5-6, TRBV5-1 and TRBV20-1 were among these. When compared against controls, multiple sclerosis patients showed significantly lower normalized Chao1 diversity. When the samples were clustered directly with F measure, those that had been prepared in the same batch showed strong co-clustering.

The receptor was isolated from a girl under 18 with multiple sclerosis. The chain is built from TRBV11-2 and TRBJ1-4, with TRBD1 matching over 7 bases. Sequenced material: blood. The chain's CDR3 is CASSLESGGDEKLFF. CDR3 coding DNA: TGTGCCAGCAGCTTAGAATCAGGGGGGGATGAAAAACTGTTTTTT.